These T cell receptor beta chains were read from a single sample in a study of blood T cell repertoires in COVID-19. Repertoires were generated with immunoSEQ multiplex PCR, while TCRdb's copy carries only in-frame clones and drops some. The sample records fewer than 150,000 clones, 78% being singletons. Sequences were obtained from peripheral blood. These receptors were taken from a man aged 55 to 70 who had recovered from COVID-19. CDR3s include the opening cysteine and the closing phenylalanine or tryptophan. A D gene is named only where the DNA matches it firmly. Not every row has a clone size; where given, it reads once, few, many or a size class.

j_call | clone_size | v_call | d_call | cdr3_nt | cdr3_aa
TRBJ1-4 | . | TRBV7-6 | TRBD1 | TGTGCCAGCAGCTTAGGGAGGGGGCGCGGTGAAAAACTGTTTTTT | CASSLGRGRGEKLFF
TRBJ2-3 | many | TRBV28 | . | TGTGCCAGCCTCGGGGCCAGGGGAATCACAGATACGCAGTATTTT | CASLGARGITDTQYF
TRBJ1-4 | . | TRBV5-1 | . | TGCGCCAGCAAAAGCGGGCCAACTAATGAAAAACTGTTTTTT | CASKSGPTNEKLFF
TRBJ1-1 | few | TRBV28 | . | TGTGCCAGCAGTTTACGCGGGGCAAACACTGAAGCTTTCTTT | CASSLRGANTEAFF
TRBJ2-3 | . | TRBV9 | TRBD2 | TGTGCCAGCAGTTACTCGACGCGGGAGAGCACAGATACGCAGTATTTT | CASSYSTRESTDTQYF
TRBJ1-1 | . | TRBV4-1 | . | TGCGCCAGCAGCCTCTTAGGAGACACTGAAGCTTTCTTT | CASSLLGDTEAFF
TRBJ1-6 | . | TRBV30 | . | TGTGCCTGGAGTCCCACCCAGGGGTATGGGAATTCACCCCTCCACTTT | CAWSPTQGYGNSPLHF
TRBJ1-2 | few | TRBV4-3 | . | TGCGCCAGCAGCCAAGTTGGCGCCAGGGTTGGAGGCTACACCTTC | CASSQVGARVGGYTF
TRBJ2-1 | . | TRBV4-1 | . | TGCGCCAGCAGGGACTACAGGGGGAGGGTCGCCGGTAATGAGCAGTTCTTC | CASRDYRGRVAGNEQFF
TRBJ2-7 | . | TRBV12-3/TRBV12-4 | . | TGTGCCAGCAGCAACGGGATTAGCGAGCAGTACTTC | CASSNGISEQYF
TRBJ1-5 | . | TRBV28 | TRBD1 | TGTGCCAGCAGTTACGACAGGGGGCGGAATCAGCCCCAGCATTTT | CASSYDRGRNQPQHF
TRBJ1-2 | few | TRBV6-5 | . | TGTTTTACGGGGGACTATGGCTACACCTTC | CFTGDYGYTF
TRBJ1-2 | . | TRBV19 | TRBD1 | TGTGCCAGTAGTGGACAGGGGTCCCTCTTATTCTATGGCTACACCTTC | CASSGQGSLLFYGYTF
TRBJ1-5 | . | TRBV6-1 | . | TGTGCCAGCAGTGAATTCGTGGGGAGTACCCAGCATTTT | CASSEFVGSTQHF
TRBJ2-3 | . | TRBV5-1 | TRBD1 | TGCGCCAGCAGCTTTAAACAGGGGGAAGATACGCAGTATTTT | CASSFKQGEDTQYF
TRBJ1-5 | few | TRBV6-6 | . | TGTGCCAGCAGACCCGGACAGCTGTCTCAGCCCCAGCATTTT | CASRPGQLSQPQHF
TRBJ2-1 | . | TRBV19 | . | TGTGCCAGTAGTATAGCCCGGACCGAGGGCGGTGAGCAGTTCTTC | CASSIARTEGGEQFF
TRBJ1-1 | few | TRBV9 | . | TGTGCCAGCAGCGTAGACACGAACACTGAAGCTTTCTTT | CASSVDTNTEAFF
TRBJ2-5 | . | TRBV3-1/TRBV3-2 | . | TGTGCCAGCAGCCACGGAGAGACCCAGTACTTC | CASSHGETQYF
TRBJ1-1 | . | TRBV7-8 | . | TGTGCCAGCACCCTAGGGGCTGACACTGAAGCTTTCTTT | CASTLGADTEAFF
TRBJ1-1 | . | TRBV24-1 | . | TGTGCCACCAGTGATTTCAGAGGGTCTGAAGCTTTCTTT | CATSDFRGSEAFF
TRBJ2-6 | once | TRBV7-9 | TRBD1 | TGTGCCAGCAGCCTGGGACAGGCGAGCTCTGGGGCCAACGTCCTGACTTTC | CASSLGQASSGANVLTF
TRBJ2-5 | . | TRBV7-3 | TRBD1 | TGTGCCAGCAGCTCCCTGGGACAGTCGGGGGAGACCCAGTACTTC | CASSSLGQSGETQYF
TRBJ2-2 | . | TRBV4-3 | TRBD2 | TGCGCCAGCAGCCTCCGACTAGCGGGGGGCGGGGACACCGGGGAGCTGTTTTTT | CASSLRLAGGGDTGELFF
TRBJ2-1 | . | TRBV4-1 | TRBD2 | TGCGCCAGCAGCCATTCCGGGACTAGCGGGAGAAGGTATGACAATGAGCAGTTCTTC | CASSHSGTSGRRYDNEQFF
TRBJ1-2 | . | TRBV10-3 | TRBD1 | TGTGCCATCAGTGGCGGGACAGGCGATAACTATGGCTACACCTTC | CAISGGTGDNYGYTF
TRBJ2-6 | . | TRBV27 | . | TGTGCCAACCCGAGGGGAGGCCACTCTGGGGCCAACGTCCTGACTTTC | CANPRGGHSGANVLTF
TRBJ2-1 | . | TRBV19 | TRBD2 | TGTGCCAGTAGTTTTCGACTAGCGGGAGGGCCCAATGAGCAGTTCTTC | CASSFRLAGGPNEQFF
TRBJ1-1 | many | TRBV18 | TRBD1 | TGTGCCAGCTCAGACGGGACAGGGCCGTTGGGAGCTTTCTTT | CASSDGTGPLGAFF
TRBJ1-6 | . | TRBV4-3 | . | TGCGCCAGCAGCCATCGGGTCCCAAATTCACCCCTCCACTTT | CASSHRVPNSPLHF
TRBJ2-5 | . | TRBV4-2 | TRBD2 | TGTGCCAGCAGCCGGACTAGCGAGAGAGGAGAGACCCAGTACTTC | CASSRTSERGETQYF
TRBJ2-6 | . | TRBV5-1 | . | TGCGCCAGCAGCTTGGGGCCGGGCTCTGGGGCCAACGTCCTGACTTTC | CASSLGPGSGANVLTF
TRBJ1-5 | few | TRBV6-1 | TRBD1 | TGTGCCAGCAGTGAAGCTACAGGGGGCAATCAGCCCCAGCATTTT | CASSEATGGNQPQHF
TRBJ2-5 | . | TRBV6-2/TRBV6-3 | TRBD2 | TGTGCCAGCAGTTACCTGGCTAGCGGGAGAGAGACCCAGTACTTC | CASSYLASGRETQYF
TRBJ1-3 | few | TRBV7-2 | TRBD1 | TGTGCCAGCAGCTCCCCGAGGGGGCTCATATATTTT | CASSSPRGLIYF
TRBJ2-1 | . | TRBV15 | TRBD2 | TGTGCCACCAGCAGAAACAGACTAGCGGGAGTGGGGGGCAATGAGCAGTTCTTC | CATSRNRLAGVGGNEQFF
TRBJ2-1 | few | TRBV4-1 | TRBD2 | TGCGCCAGCAGCTCGCAGGGACTAGCGGACAATGAGCAGTTCTTC | CASSSQGLADNEQFF
TRBJ2-7 | . | TRBV30 | . | TGTGCCTGGAGGGGACAAGAGAGCTCCTACGAGCAGTACTTC | CAWRGQESSYEQYF
TRBJ2-7 | . | TRBV7-2 | TRBD2 | TGTGCCAGCAGCGTAGCGGGAGTTAACGAGCAGTACTTC | CASSVAGVNEQYF
TRBJ1-2 | . | TRBV19 | . | TGTGCCAGTAGTACCCTGGGGGGGGACCGCTCTAACTATGGCTACACCTTC | CASSTLGGDRSNYGYTF
TRBJ1-6 | . | TRBV10-2 | . | TGCGCCAGCAGCTCAGGGAATTATAATTCACCCCTCCACTTT | CASSSGNYNSPLHF
TRBJ1-2 | . | TRBV19 | TRBD1 | TGTGCCAGTAGTTTCCGGGACAGGCAGTATGGCTACACCTTC | CASSFRDRQYGYTF
TRBJ2-3 | . | TRBV27 | TRBD1 | TGTGCCAGCAGCCTACAGGGGGCGACGGATACGCAGTATTTT | CASSLQGATDTQYF
TRBJ1-6 | . | TRBV5-8 | TRBD1 | TGTGCCAGCAGCCTCCGGACGGGACAGGTTGCTTCACCCCTCCACTTT | CASSLRTGQVASPLHF
TRBJ2-1 | . | TRBV20-1 | TRBD2 | TGCAGTGCTAGCCGACTAGCGGAGGAGCTCTTC | CSASRLAEELF
TRBJ2-3 | . | TRBV7-9 | TRBD2 | TGTGCCAGCAGCTTAGCCCGACTAGCTGGCACAGATACGCAGTATTTT | CASSLARLAGTDTQYF
TRBJ2-3 | . | TRBV11-3 | TRBD2 | TGTGCCAGCAGCTCCGGGACTAGCGGCCCAGCAGATACGCAGTATTTT | CASSSGTSGPADTQYF
TRBJ1-1 | few | TRBV6-5 | TRBD1 | TGTGCCAGCAGTTGGGACAGGAACACTGAAGCTTTCTTT | CASSWDRNTEAFF
TRBJ1-1 | few | TRBV6-5 | . | TGTGCCAGCAGTTACTCGCGGGCAGCTCAAGACACTGAAGCTTTCTTT | CASSYSRAAQDTEAFF
TRBJ1-1 | few | TRBV6-5 | TRBD1 | TGTGCCAGCAGAGACAGGGACCGGAACACTGAAGCTTTCTTT | CASRDRDRNTEAFF
TRBJ2-5 | . | TRBV6-1 | . | TGTGCCAGCAGTGAAGCGGGGCCGTGGGAGACCCAGTACTTC | CASSEAGPWETQYF
TRBJ2-5 | . | TRBV9 | TRBD2 | TGTGCCAGCAGCACCCAGAGGCTAGCGGGAGGGGAGACCCAGTACTTC | CASSTQRLAGGETQYF
TRBJ2-5 | . | TRBV19 | TRBD1 | TGTGCCAGTAGTGTGGGACAGGGAAGAGAGACCCAGTACTTC | CASSVGQGRETQYF